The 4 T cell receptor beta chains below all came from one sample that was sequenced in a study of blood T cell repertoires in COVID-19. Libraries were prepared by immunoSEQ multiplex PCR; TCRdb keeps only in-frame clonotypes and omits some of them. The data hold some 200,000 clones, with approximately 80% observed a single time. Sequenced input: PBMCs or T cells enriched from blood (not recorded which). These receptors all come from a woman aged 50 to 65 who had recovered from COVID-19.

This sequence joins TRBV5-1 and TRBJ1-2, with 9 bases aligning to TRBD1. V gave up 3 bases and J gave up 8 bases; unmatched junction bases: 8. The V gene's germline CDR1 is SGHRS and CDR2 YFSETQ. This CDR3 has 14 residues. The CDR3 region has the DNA TGCGCCAGCAGCTCGGAAGGGACAGGGACCGGCTACACCTTC. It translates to CASSSEGTGTGYTF.

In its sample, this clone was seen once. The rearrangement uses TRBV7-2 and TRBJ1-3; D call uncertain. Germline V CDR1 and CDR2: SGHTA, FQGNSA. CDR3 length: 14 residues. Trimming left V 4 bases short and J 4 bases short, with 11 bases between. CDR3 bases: TGTGCCAGCAGCTCCTCGCGGGAAGGAAACACCATATATTTT. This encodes CASSSSREGNTIYF.

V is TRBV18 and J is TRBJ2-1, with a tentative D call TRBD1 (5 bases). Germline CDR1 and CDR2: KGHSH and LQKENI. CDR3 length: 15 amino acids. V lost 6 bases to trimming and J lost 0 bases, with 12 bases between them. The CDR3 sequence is CASSLDSLSYNEQFF. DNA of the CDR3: TGTGCCAGCTCCCTAGACAGTCTCTCCTACAATGAGCAGTTCTTC.

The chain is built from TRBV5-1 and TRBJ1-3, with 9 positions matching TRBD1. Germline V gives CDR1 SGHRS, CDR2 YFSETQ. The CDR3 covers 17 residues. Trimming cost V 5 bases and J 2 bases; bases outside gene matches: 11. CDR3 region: CASRPGQGQGAGNTIYF. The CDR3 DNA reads TGCGCCAGCAGGCCGGGACAGGGTCAAGGCGCTGGAAACACCATATATTTT.